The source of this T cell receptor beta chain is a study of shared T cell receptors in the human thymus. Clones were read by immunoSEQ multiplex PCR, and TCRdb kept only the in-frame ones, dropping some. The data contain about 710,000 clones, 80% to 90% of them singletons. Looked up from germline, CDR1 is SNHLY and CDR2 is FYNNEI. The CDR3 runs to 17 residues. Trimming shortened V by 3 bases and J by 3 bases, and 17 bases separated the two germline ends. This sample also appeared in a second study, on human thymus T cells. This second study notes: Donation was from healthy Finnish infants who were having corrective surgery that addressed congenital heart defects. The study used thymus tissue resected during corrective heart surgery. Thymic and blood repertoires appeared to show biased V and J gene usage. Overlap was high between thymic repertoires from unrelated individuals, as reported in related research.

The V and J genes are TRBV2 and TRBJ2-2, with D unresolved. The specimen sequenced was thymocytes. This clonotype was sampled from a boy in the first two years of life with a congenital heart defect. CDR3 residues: CASSDHTASLYTGELFF. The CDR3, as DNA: TGTGCCAGCAGTGATCATACAGCCTCCCTTTACACCGGGGAGCTGTTTTTT.